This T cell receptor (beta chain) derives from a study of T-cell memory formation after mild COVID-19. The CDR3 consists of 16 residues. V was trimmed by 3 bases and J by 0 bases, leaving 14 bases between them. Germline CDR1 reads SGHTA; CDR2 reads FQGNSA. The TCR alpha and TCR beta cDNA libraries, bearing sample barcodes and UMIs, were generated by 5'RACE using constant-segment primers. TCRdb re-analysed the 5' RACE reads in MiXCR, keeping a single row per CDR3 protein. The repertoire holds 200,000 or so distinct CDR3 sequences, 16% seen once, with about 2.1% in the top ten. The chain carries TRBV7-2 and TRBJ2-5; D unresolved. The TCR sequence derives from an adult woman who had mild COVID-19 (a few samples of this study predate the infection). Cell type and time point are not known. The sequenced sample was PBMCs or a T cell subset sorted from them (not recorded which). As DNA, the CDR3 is TGTGCCAGCAGCTTCAGAAGGCCCCGAGACCAAGAGACCCAGTACTTC. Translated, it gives CASSFRRPRDQETQYF.